This T cell receptor (beta chain) was recorded in a study of T cell clusters in autoimmune cytopenias. The study, taken as a whole, reports: A dominant lymphoma-associated repertoire apparently masked the cluster-lack signature in secondary cytopenia versus chronic lymphocytic leukemia. Active autoimmune hepatitis patients had around 2.9-fold fewer exclusive TRB clusters than healthy donors.

TRB was amplified by touch-down multiplex PCR, primer pools A and B combined. TCRdb re-analyzed the multiplex PCR reads; it lists each CDR3 protein once, without DNA. Its table records about 890 distinct CDR3 sequences. As for this clonotype: The target antigen is unknown.

Some 38,000 genome equivalents of blood DNA were amplified for TRB. Germline V lookup: CDR1 MNHEY, CDR2 SVGEGT. The length of the CDR3 is 13 residues. Sequencing was done on a sample of peripheral blood. This TCR was recovered from a human donor with an autoimmune cytopenia or autoimmune hepatitis (not recorded which). The chain couples TRBV6-2 or TRBV6-3 to TRBJ1-2; with no DNA, the TCRdb D assignment of TRBD1 cannot be verified. This CDR3 reads CASVDRDNYGYTF.